This T cell receptor beta chain was found in a study of blood T cell repertoires in COVID-19. Overall study context: The United States, Italy and Spain provided the acute and convalescent COVID-19 samples. Nucleic acid was either cDNA or gDNA, and it came from T cells, B-cell-depleted T cells, or PBMCs.

Germline V gene lookup returns CDR1 SGDLS and CDR2 YYNGEE. V was clipped by 2 bases and J by 0 bases, with 12 bases between them. CDR3 length: 16 residues. In the original analysis: Researchers report that nucleated cell counts were estimated from reference gene primer amplification. TCRdb's table, derived via immunoSEQ multiplex PCR, lists solely in-frame clones and lacks some. V and J calls and clone size come straight from that table; D and trimming were deduced from the DNA. The sample contains about 150,000 clones, about 79% of which appear only once. The chain combines TRBV9 with TRBJ1-3; weak D call: TRBD1 (5 bases). The source of this sequence is a woman in her fifties or sixties with acute or convalescent COVID-19. Material: peripheral blood. The chain's CDR3 is CASSVRDLNSGNTIYF. Here the CDR3 DNA reads TGTGCCAGCAGCGTCCGGGACTTAAACTCTGGAAACACCATATATTTT.